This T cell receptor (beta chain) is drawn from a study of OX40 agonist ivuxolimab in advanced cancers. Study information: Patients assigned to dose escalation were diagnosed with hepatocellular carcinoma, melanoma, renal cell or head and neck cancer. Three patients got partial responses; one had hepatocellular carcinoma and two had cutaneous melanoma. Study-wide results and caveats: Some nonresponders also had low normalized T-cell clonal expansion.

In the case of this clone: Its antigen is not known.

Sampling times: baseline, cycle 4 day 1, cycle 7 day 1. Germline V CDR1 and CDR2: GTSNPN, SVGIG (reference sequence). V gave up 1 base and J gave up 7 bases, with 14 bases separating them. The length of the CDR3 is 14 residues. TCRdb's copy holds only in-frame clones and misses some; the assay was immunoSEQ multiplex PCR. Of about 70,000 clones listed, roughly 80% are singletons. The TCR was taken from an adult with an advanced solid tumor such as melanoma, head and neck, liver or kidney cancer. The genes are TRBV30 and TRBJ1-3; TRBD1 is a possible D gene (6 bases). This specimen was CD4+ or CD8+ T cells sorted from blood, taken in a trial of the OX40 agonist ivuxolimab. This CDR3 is CAWSAGHLRNTIYF. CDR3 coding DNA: TGTGCCTGGAGTGCGGGACACCTCAGGAACACCATATATTTT.